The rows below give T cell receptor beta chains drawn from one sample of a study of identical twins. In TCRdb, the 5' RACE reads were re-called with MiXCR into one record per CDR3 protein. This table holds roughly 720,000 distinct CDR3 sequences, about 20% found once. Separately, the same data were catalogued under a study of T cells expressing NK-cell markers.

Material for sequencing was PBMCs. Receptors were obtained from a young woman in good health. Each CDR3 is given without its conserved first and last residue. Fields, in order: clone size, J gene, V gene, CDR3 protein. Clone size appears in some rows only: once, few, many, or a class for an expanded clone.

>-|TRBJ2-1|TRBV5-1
ASSLLGGDYNEQF
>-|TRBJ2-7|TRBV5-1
ASSPPGGQGTEQY
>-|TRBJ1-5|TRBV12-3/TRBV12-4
ASTYGTFNQPQH
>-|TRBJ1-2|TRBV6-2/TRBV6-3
ASSSPGRLVYGYT
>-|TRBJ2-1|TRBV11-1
ASSLNPGTEYNEQF
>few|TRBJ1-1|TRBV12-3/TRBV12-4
ASRGQMTNTEAF
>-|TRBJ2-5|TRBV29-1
SVLDYGSETQY
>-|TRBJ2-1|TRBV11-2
ASSFSSSGYNEQF
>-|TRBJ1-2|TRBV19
ASRNSYGYT
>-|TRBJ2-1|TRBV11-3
ASSSSGAAEQF
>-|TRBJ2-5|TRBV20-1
SAHAPGPKLETQY
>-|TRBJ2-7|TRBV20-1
SASPGQAEEQY
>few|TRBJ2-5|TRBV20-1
SARSGGGVETQY
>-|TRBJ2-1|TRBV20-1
SALRDRGRGNEQF
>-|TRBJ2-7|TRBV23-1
ASSPRSKQY
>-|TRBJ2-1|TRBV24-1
ATSDSVRDWGNEQF
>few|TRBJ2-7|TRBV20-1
SARTTSGGSYEQY
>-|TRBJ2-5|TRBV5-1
ASSLYTRTTEFKLPDEETQY
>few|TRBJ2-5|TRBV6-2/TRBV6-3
ASSYLGQETQY
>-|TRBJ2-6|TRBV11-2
ASSSGGGQRSSGANVLT
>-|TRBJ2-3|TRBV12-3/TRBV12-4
ASTSRALGATDTQY
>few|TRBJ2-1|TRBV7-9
ASSTGTDYNEQF
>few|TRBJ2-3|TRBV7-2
ASSRTSGGGTDTQY
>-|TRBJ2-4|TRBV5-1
ASRRGEGLGNIQY
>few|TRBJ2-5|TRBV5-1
ASSRTQKETQY
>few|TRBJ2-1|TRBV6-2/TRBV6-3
ASSGDYLPSYNEQF
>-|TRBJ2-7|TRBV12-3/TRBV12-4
ASSLAGARYEQY
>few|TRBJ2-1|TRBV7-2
ASTIGQADNEQF
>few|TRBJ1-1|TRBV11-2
ASSFAPDTEAF
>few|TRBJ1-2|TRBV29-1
SVGPGGSGGYT
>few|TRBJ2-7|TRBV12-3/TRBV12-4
ASSLWEYYEQY
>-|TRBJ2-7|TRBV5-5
ASSSARFSEQY
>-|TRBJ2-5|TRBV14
ASSKGRGGILQETQY
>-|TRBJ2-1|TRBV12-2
ASRLARTGQNEQF
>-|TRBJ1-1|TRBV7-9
ASSLGQSMNTEAF
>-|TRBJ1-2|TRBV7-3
ASGVAGVGYT
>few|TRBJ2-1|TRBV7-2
ASSLARRTSGYNEQF
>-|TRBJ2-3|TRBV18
ASSPLSSGLTDTQY
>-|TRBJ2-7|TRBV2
ASSDHGGPYEQY
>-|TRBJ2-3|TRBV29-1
SVSQGSDTQY
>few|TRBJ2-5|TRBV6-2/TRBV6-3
ASSYGDRDQETQY
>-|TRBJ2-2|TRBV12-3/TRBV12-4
ASSLTEYTGELF
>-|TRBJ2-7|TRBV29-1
SVGDRGLEQY
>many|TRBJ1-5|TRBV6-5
ASSYSGQPQH
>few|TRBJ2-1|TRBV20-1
SALGQLVSSYNEQF